The 15 T cell receptor beta chains below all came from one sample that was sequenced in a study of T cell repertoires in cytomegalovirus infection. TCRdb re-called the reads through MiXCR, storing one row per CDR3 protein. The data show roughly 350,000 distinct CDR3 sequences, about 34% seen once. No antigen has been identified for these receptors. The source material was cultured PBMCs, sampled from culture after CMV antigen stimulation. The receptors were sampled from a human donor in good health (CMV status not recorded). Some clones in this sample may be carry-over from other donors' samples.

This chain connects TRBV15 to TRBJ2-7; D ambiguous. Trimming removed 0 bases from V and 6 bases from J, with 12 bases in between. CDR3 length: 14 residues. The germline V gene has CDR1 LNHNV and CDR2 YYDKDF (reference sequence). As DNA, the CDR3 is TGTGCCACCAGCAGAGATCGAGGAGACGGCGAGCAGTACGTC. Translating gives CATSRDRGDGEQYV.

In its sample, this clonotype was seen a few times. The chain links TRBV12-3 or TRBV12-4 to TRBJ1-1; D uncertain. The V end was cut by 6 bases, the J end by 5 bases, with 10 bases between. This CDR3 spans 12 amino acids. CDR3 nucleotides: TGTGCCAGCAGCCAAGGAGAGACTGAAGCTTTCTTT. It specifies CASSQGETEAFF.

The genes are TRBV7-2 and TRBJ2-1; D is undetermined. The V end was cut by 5 bases, the J end by 0 bases, with 11 bases between. The germline V gene has CDR1 SGHTA and CDR2 FQGNSA. The CDR3 runs 15 residues. DNA of the CDR3: TGTGCCAGCAGCCCTAGTGGCCTCTCCTACAATGAGCAGTTCTTC. Amino acids: CASSPSGLSYNEQFF.

This clonotype showed up many times. This chain uses TRBV7-2 with TRBJ2-5, with D tentatively TRBD2 (6 bases). The CDR3 loop spans 13 amino acids. Trimming cost V 6 bases and J 3 bases, with 11 bases left between them. Germline assignment: CDR1 SGHTA and CDR2 FQGNSA. This CDR3 reads CASRPTSKETQYF. For the CDR3, the DNA is TGTGCCAGCAGACCGACTAGTAAAGAGACCCAGTACTTC.

The chain combines TRBV7-6 with TRBJ2-3; D not certain. CDR3 size: 14 residues. The V gene's germline CDR1 is SGHVS and CDR2 FNYEAQ. V was clipped by 1 base and J by 3 bases, with 8 bases between them. The CDR3 DNA is TGTGCCAGCAGCTTAGGCCTAATGACAGATACGCAGTATTTT. The encoded protein is CASSLGLMTDTQYF.

The genes are TRBV30 and TRBJ2-3; 8 bases fit TRBD2. The CDR3 sequence is 14 residues long. Germline CDR1 reads GTSNPN; CDR2 reads SVGIG (reference sequence). V gave up 3 bases and J gave up 1 base; unmatched junction bases: 3. The CDR3 protein is CAWRRAGGTDTQYF. DNA of the CDR3: TGTGCCTGGAGACGAGCGGGAGGCACAGATACGCAGTATTTT.

In this sample, this clonotype turned up many times. The V call is TRBV7-8, the J call TRBJ2-1; D is possibly TRBD2 (6 bases). The germline V gene has CDR1 SGHVS and CDR2 FQNEAQ. The germline V and J ends were trimmed by 5 bases and 3 bases, with 14 bases remaining between them. This CDR3 is 15 amino acids long. CDR3 in amino acids: CASSPLGTYYNEQFF. For the CDR3, the DNA is TGTGCCAGCAGCCCCTTAGGGACTTACTACAATGAGCAGTTCTTC.

V is TRBV11-2 and J is TRBJ2-7; D might be TRBD1 (5 bases). The CDR3 loop spans 12 amino acids. V lost 1 base and J lost 9, with 10 bases in between. Germline V lookup: CDR1 SGHAT, CDR2 FQNNGV. CDR3 sequence (DNA): TGTGCCAGCAGCTTAGTAACAGGCGGGCAGTACGTC. Translation gives CASSLVTGGQYV.

This clonotype has a single count. J is TRBJ1-2 and V is TRBV15; a possible D gene is TRBD1 (5 bases). V was shortened by 0 bases and J by 8 bases, with 19 bases between the two germline ends. The germline CDR1 and CDR2 sequences are LNHNV and YYDKDF (reference sequence). The CDR3 is 16 residues long. CDR3 loop: CATSRDSFRVAQGYTF. CDR3 nucleotides: TGTGCCACCAGCAGAGATTCTTTCAGGGTGGCGCAGGGCTACACCTTC. Full variable domain (missing parts from reference TRBV15 and TRBJ1-2): DAMVIQNPRYQVTQFGKPVTLSCSQTLNHNVMYWYQQKSSQAPKLLFHYYDKDFNNEADTPDNFQSRRPNTSFCFLDIRSPGLGDTAMYLCATSRDSFRVAQGYTFGSGTRLTVV.

The rearrangement links TRBV12-3 or TRBV12-4 to TRBJ2-3, with D tentatively TRBD1 or TRBD2 (5 bases each). Trimming cost V 2 bases and J 1 base, with 10 bases left between them. The CDR3 covers 15 residues. In nucleotides, the CDR3 is TGTGCCAGCAGTTTAATTCCGGGGCGCACAGATACGCAGTATTTT. It translates to CASSLIPGRTDTQYF.

The rearrangement links TRBV5-6 to TRBJ2-7; maybe TRBD2 (5 bases). CDR3 length equals 16 residues. V was shortened by 2 bases and J by 3 bases, with 18 bases between the two germline ends. Per germline, CDR1 SGHDT and CDR2 YYEEEE. In DNA form, the CDR3 reads TGTGCCAGCAGCTTCCGGGGAACTATTATTCGCTACGAGCAGTACTTC. Its translation is CASSFRGTIIRYEQYF.

The chain carries TRBV6-6 and TRBJ2-1, with TRBD1 as a possible D gene (5 bases). Germline CDR1 MNHNY, CDR2 SVGAGI (reference sequence). V shed 7 bases and J shed 0 bases, with 13 bases lying between them. The CDR3 contains 15 residues. The CDR3 here is CASTATESSYNEQFF. The CDR3 coding sequence is TGTGCCAGCACCGCGACAGAAAGCTCCTACAATGAGCAGTTCTTC.

The table lists this clonotype with a few counts. The chain employs TRBV4-3 and TRBJ2-2; D perhaps matches TRBD1 (5 bases). The germline V and J ends were trimmed by 0 bases and 7 bases, with 18 bases remaining between them. This CDR3 has 17 amino acids. The V gene's germline CDR1 is LGHNA and CDR2 YSLEER. This CDR3 is CASSQDARQGIIGELFF. CDR3 nucleotide sequence: TGCGCCAGCAGCCAAGACGCACGGCAGGGAATCATCGGGGAGCTGTTTTTT.

This clonotype was seen many times. CDR3 amino acids: CASSLISTDTQYF. The CDR3 DNA sequence: TGTGCCAGCAGCTTAATTAGCACAGATACGCAGTATTTT. The chain couples TRBV7-2 to TRBJ2-3; D gene ambiguous. This CDR3 is built from 13 residues. Trimming removed 2 bases from V and 0 bases from J, with 3 bases in between. The germline CDR1 and CDR2 sequences are SGHTA and FQGNSA.

There are a few counts of this clonotype. V and J are TRBV28 and TRBJ1-5, with 9 bases that match TRBD1. Germline V gene data show CDR1 as MDHEN and CDR2 as SYDVKM. The CDR3 runs 15 residues. Germline trimming cut 2 bases from V and 6 bases from J; bases unmatched to any gene: 5. The CDR3 DNA follows: TGTGCCAGCAGTTTAAACAGGGGGCGAGGTCAGCCCCAGCATTTT. Translation gives CASSLNRGRGQPQHF.